This T cell receptor beta chain comes out of a study of CD8 T cells in Susac syndrome. Study-level background: Patients with Susac syndrome, at blood draw, were therapy-naive, on corticosteroids, or on intravenous immunoglobulin alone. General study results and limits: The study conceded that relatively few individuals underwent its TCR sequencing and HLA analysis.

For this clonotype: Its target is unknown.

RNA was extracted with the RNeasy kit, and a quantity of about 0.45 to 1 ug was reverse transcribed using random hexamers. Across 54 Vbeta and 13 Jbeta, immunoSEQ multiplex PCR amplified TCR beta CDR3. TCRdb used MiXCR to reprocess the immunoSEQ multiplex PCR reads, holding one entry per CDR3 protein. The sample yields approximately 180,000 distinct CDR3 sequences, around nine tenths seen once. TCR beta sequencing was performed on blood CD8+ and CD4+ T cells. Sequencing input: CD4+ T cells from PBMCs. The receptor comes from a human donor with Susac syndrome.

The CDR3 DNA follows: TGTGCCAGCAGCTCGACAGGATGGGGGGAGCAGTTCTTC. It specifies CASSSTGWGEQFF. This sequence joins TRBV7-3 and TRBJ2-1; D may be TRBD1 (6 bases). CDR1 and CDR2 from the germline V gene are SGHTA and FQGTGA. The CDR3 has 13 amino acids. V lost 4 bases to trimming and J lost 10 bases, with 14 bases between them.